The 24 T cell receptor beta chains in this list originate from one sample, sequenced in a study of T cells in Graves' hyperthyroidism and ophthalmopathy. RNA transcripts served as the template for amplifying TCR beta CDR3 regions. First-round RT-PCR of the TCR CDR3 relied on the HTBI primer set. TCRdb called the multiplex PCR reads again in MiXCR, with one record for every CDR3 protein. Among 660,000 or so distinct CDR3 sequences listed, roughly 20% were seen once. The source material was blood. The receptors were gathered from a man aged 25-45 years with Graves' ophthalmopathy.

This clonotype was recorded many times. The chain uses TRBV3-1 and TRBJ2-7, with D possibly matching TRBD2 (5 bases). Germline V gene data show CDR1 as LGHDT and CDR2 as YNNKEL (reference sequence). CDR3 size: 14 residues. Trimming removed 4 bases at V and 2 bases at J, with 12 bases between. The CDR3 is CASSLQDFTYEQYF. Here the CDR3 DNA reads TGTGCCAGCAGCCTCCAGGACTTCACCTACGAGCAGTACTTC.

This clonotype was counted only a few times. The V gene is TRBV28, the J gene TRBJ2-7; a possible D gene is TRBD1 (6 bases). The CDR3 is 14 amino acids. Per the germline V gene, CDR1 is MDHEN and CDR2 is SYDVKM. V lost 8 bases and J lost 3, with 17 bases in between. CDR3 nucleotide sequence: TGTGCCAGCCACTCTGACAGGATCCTCTACGAGCAGTACTTC. Its translation: CASHSDRILYEQYF.

There are a few counts of this clonotype. The rearrangement links TRBV6-2 or TRBV6-3 to TRBJ2-2, with 8 bases lining up with TRBD2. The germline gives CDR1 MNHEY, CDR2 SVGEGT. V was pared by 0 bases and J by 2 bases, with 2 bases of the junction left unmatched. The CDR3 runs 16 residues. CDR3 in amino acids: CASSYSSGRNTGELFF. As DNA, the CDR3 is TGTGCCAGCAGTTACTCAAGCGGGAGAAACACCGGGGAGCTGTTTTTT.

The J gene is TRBJ2-1, the V gene TRBV9; a weak D match, TRBD2 (6 bases). V lost 7 bases to trimming and J lost 4 bases, with 21 bases between them. Germline values: CDR1 SGDLS, CDR2 YYNGEE. This CDR3 region has 16 residues. CDR3 in DNA: TGTGCCAGCCCCCGAGTCCGGACTAACAGATACAATGAGCAGTTCTTC. Protein sequence: CASPRVRTNRYNEQFF.

The chain carries TRBV5-1 and TRBJ2-3; 8 bases agree with TRBD2. V shed 2 bases and J 3 bases; nucleotides not matched to a gene: 5. CDR3 length: 15 residues. CDR1 is SGHRS and CDR2 is YFSETQ in the germline V gene. The CDR3 sequence is CASSFGLAKTDTQYF. CDR3 DNA sequence: TGCGCCAGCAGCTTCGGACTAGCTAAAACAGATACGCAGTATTTT.

The V and J genes are TRBV15 and TRBJ2-3; D is unclear. V lost 4 bases, J lost 1 base, and 12 bases lay in between. The germline V gene encodes CDR1 LNHNV and CDR2 YYDKDF (reference sequence). This CDR3 has 15 residues. DNA for the CDR3: TGTGCCACCAGCATGTCGCGCGCCGGCACAGATACGCAGTATTTT. Amino acids: CATSMSRAGTDTQYF.

This chain connects TRBV7-9 to TRBJ1-4; D is possibly TRBD1 (5 bases). This CDR3 contains 16 residues. Germline loops: CDR1 SEHNR, CDR2 FQNEAQ (reference sequence). Trimming left V 4 bases short and J 5 bases short, with 17 bases between. CDR3 sequence reads: CASSSPLGLLNEKLFF. CDR3 sequence (DNA): TGTGCCAGCAGCTCCCCTCTGGGACTGCTGAATGAAAAACTGTTTTTT.

The rearrangement uses TRBV20-1 and TRBJ2-7; D is ambiguous. The germline V gene encodes CDR1 DFQATT and CDR2 SNEGSKA (reference sequence). V was trimmed by 1 base and J by 0 bases, leaving 4 bases between them. The CDR3 runs to 12 residues. Written as DNA, the CDR3 is TGCAGTGCTAGAGTTAGCTCCTACGAGCAGTACTTC. Translation gives CSARVSSYEQYF.

This clonotype was detected only a few times. J is TRBJ2-7 and V is TRBV3-1; 7 bases are shared with TRBD2. In germline, CDR1 is LGHDT, CDR2 YNNKEL (reference sequence). The V and J ends lost 1 base and 2 bases, in that order; junction bases with no gene match: 5. The CDR3 loop spans 15 amino acids. CDR3 bases: TGTGCCAGCAGCCAAGCAAGCGGGAACGCCTACGAGCAGTACTTC. Translating gives CASSQASGNAYEQYF.

This clonotype was counted between two and nine times. The CDR3 here is CASSYSRGRGTEAFF. CDR3 in DNA: TGTGCCAGCAGTTACTCAAGGGGACGAGGCACTGAAGCTTTCTTT. V usage is TRBV6-5 and J usage is TRBJ1-1; D is perhaps TRBD1 (5 bases). Germline-derived CDR1 and CDR2 are MNHEY and SVGAGI. Trimming left V 0 bases short and J 4 bases short, with 12 bases between. CDR3 size: 15 residues.

The chain uses TRBV27 and TRBJ1-3, with 7 bases that match TRBD1. Germline values: CDR1 MNHEY, CDR2 SMNVEV (reference sequence). The junction had 6 bases not matched to a gene; V was cut back by 4 bases and J by 0 bases. This CDR3 has 16 residues. The CDR3 DNA is TGTGCCAGCAGTTCGACAGGGTTAACCTCTGGAAACACCATATATTTT. Translated, it gives CASSSTGLTSGNTIYF.

This clonotype was found many times. This chain links TRBV2 with TRBJ2-1; D remains ambiguous. The CDR3 contains 12 residues. The V end lost 4 bases, the J end lost 6 bases, and 7 bases lay between the germline ends. Per the germline V gene, CDR1 is SNHLY and CDR2 is FYNNEI. CDR3 sequence (DNA): TGTGCCAGCAGTGTTTCCGGCAATGAGCAGTTCTTC. Amino acids: CASSVSGNEQFF.

This clonotype was seen a handful of times. This chain links TRBV7-2 with TRBJ2-5; 7 positions match TRBD2. This CDR3 spans 13 amino acids. Germline CDR1 reads SGHTA; CDR2 reads FQGNSA. The V gene end was trimmed by 2 bases and the J gene end by 5 bases; junction bases not matched to a gene: 2. The CDR3 bases are TGTGCCAGCAGCTTACGGGGGGACGAGACCCAGTACTTC. This translates into CASSLRGDETQYF.

This clonotype was seen a handful of times. This chain uses TRBV14 with TRBJ2-7, with D maybe TRBD1 (6 bases). This CDR3 contains 12 residues. CDR1 and CDR2 from the germline V gene are SGHDN and FVKESK. V lost 1 base and J 5 bases, leaving 6 bases between the germline ends. CDR3 nucleotide sequence: TGTGCCAGCAGCCAAGGGACAGACGAGCAGTACTTC. Amino acids: CASSQGTDEQYF.

This clonotype was recorded many times. V gene TRBV3-1 combines with J gene TRBJ1-1; D unclear. Germline-derived CDR1 and CDR2 are LGHDT and YNNKEL (reference sequence). The CDR3 runs 13 residues. The V gene lost 2 bases and the J gene lost 1 base, with 5 bases spanning the gap. CDR3 sequence (DNA): TGTGCCAGCAGCCAATTGGAGAACACTGAAGCTTTCTTT. This encodes CASSQLENTEAFF.

The chain links TRBV6-6 to TRBJ2-2; 8 bases line up with TRBD2. There are 17 residues in the CDR3. Germline values: CDR1 MNHNY, CDR2 SVGAGI (reference sequence). Germline trimming cut 2 bases from V and 1 base from J; bases unmatched to any gene: 6. This CDR3 reads CASSYGVLAGNTGELFF. As DNA, the CDR3 is TGTGCCAGCAGTTACGGGGTTCTAGCGGGGAACACCGGGGAGCTGTTTTTT.

V usage is TRBV4-1 and J usage is TRBJ2-7; D gene unclear. This CDR3 contains 13 residues. In germline, CDR1 is MGHRA, CDR2 YSYEKL. The V and J ends lost 1 base and 1 base respectively, with 5 bases between them. Written as DNA, the CDR3 is TGCGCCAGCAGCCAAGTACTGTCCTACGAGCAGTACTTC. It is translated as CASSQVLSYEQYF.

The V gene is TRBV9, the J gene TRBJ2-2; 9 positions agree with TRBD1. Trimming cost V 4 bases and J 7 bases; bases outside gene matches: 8. The length of the CDR3 is 15 residues. Germline values: CDR1 SGDLS, CDR2 YYNGEE. This CDR3 is CASSPRQGEIGELFF. In DNA, the CDR3 is TGTGCCAGCAGCCCCCGACAGGGGGAGATCGGGGAGCTGTTTTTT.

In its sample, this clonotype was seen many times. The rearrangement links TRBV3-1 to TRBJ2-1; 7 bases align to TRBD2. The V gene's germline CDR1 is LGHDT and CDR2 YNNKEL (reference sequence). J lost 6 bases, V lost 0 bases, and 5 bases had no gene match. The CDR3 has 15 amino acids. CDR3 in DNA: TGTGCCAGCAGCCAAGATGGGGCGGGAGCCAATGAGCAGTTCTTC. Translating gives CASSQDGAGANEQFF.

V is TRBV7-9 and J is TRBJ2-1; 9 nucleotides line up with TRBD1. Trimming at V came to 0 bases and at J to 2 bases, leaving 8 bases not matched to a gene. CDR1 SEHNR and CDR2 FQNEAQ come from the germline V gene (reference sequence). The CDR3 extends over 18 amino acids. In DNA, the CDR3 is TGTGCCAGCAGCTTAGCGGAGGGACAGGGTTTCCCCTACAATGAGCAGTTCTTC. Translation gives CASSLAEGQGFPYNEQFF.

Worth noting for this clonotype: It may be a read error: a sequence one base away is much more abundant. The rearrangement uses TRBV28 and TRBJ2-7; 12 bases are a match to TRBD2. The CDR3 is 15 residues long. Germline CDR1 reads MDHEN; CDR2 reads SYDVKM. Here the CDR3 reads CAGSQTSGRTYEQYF. DNA for the CDR3: TGTGCCGGCAGCCAAACTAGCGGGAGGACTTACGAGCAGTACTTC.

This clonotype came up a few times. The chain links TRBV7-9 to TRBJ2-5; TRBD2 matches at 14 bases. Trimming removed 6 bases from V and 5 bases from J; junction bases left unmatched: 8. Germline-derived CDR1 and CDR2 are SEHNR and FQNEAQ (reference sequence). There are 16 residues in the CDR3. The CDR3 is CASRAGTSGRAETQYF. CDR3 sequence (DNA): TGTGCCAGCAGGGCCGGGACTAGCGGGAGAGCGGAGACCCAGTACTTC.

This clonotype was recorded a few times. The chain recombines TRBV10-3 with TRBJ2-1; a weak D match, TRBD2 (6 bases). CDR3 length: 14 amino acids. The V end was cut by 6 bases, the J end by 6 bases, with 15 bases between. CDR1 is ENHRY and CDR2 is SYGVKD in the germline V gene. CDR3 loop: CAIRLESAGNEQFF. CDR3 nucleotide sequence: TGTGCCATCAGGCTCGAGTCAGCGGGCAATGAGCAGTTCTTC.

There are many counts of this clonotype. The V and J genes are TRBV10-3 and TRBJ1-5; D remains unclear. This CDR3 spans 14 amino acids. The germline V gene encodes CDR1 ENHRY and CDR2 SYGVKD. V was shortened by 2 bases and J by 1 base, with 6 bases between the two germline ends. The chain's CDR3 is CAISEGRSNQPQHF. The CDR3 DNA follows: TGTGCCATCAGTGAGGGCAGAAGCAATCAGCCCCAGCATTTT.